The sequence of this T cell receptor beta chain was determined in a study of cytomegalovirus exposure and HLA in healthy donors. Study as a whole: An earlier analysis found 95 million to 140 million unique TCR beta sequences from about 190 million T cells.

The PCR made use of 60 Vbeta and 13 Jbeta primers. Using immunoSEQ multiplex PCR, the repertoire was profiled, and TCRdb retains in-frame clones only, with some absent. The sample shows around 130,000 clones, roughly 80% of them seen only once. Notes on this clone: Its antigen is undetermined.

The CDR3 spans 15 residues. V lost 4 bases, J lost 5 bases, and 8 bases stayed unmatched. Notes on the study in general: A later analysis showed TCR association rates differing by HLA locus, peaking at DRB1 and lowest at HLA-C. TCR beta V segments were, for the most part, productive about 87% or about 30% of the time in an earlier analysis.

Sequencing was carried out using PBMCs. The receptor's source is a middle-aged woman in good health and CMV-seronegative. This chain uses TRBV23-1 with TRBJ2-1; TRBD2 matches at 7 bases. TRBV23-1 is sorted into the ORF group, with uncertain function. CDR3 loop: CASSLVERDNNEQFF. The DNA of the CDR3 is TGCGCCAGCAGTCTGGTCGAGCGGGATAACAATGAGCAGTTCTTC.